A selection of T cell receptor beta chains follows, all from one sample in a study of blood T cell repertoires in COVID-19. Sequencing used immunoSEQ multiplex PCR; TCRdb keeps in-frame clones, though not all of them. This table has under 200,000 clones, approximately 86% appearing once. Sequencing used peripheral blood. These receptors were collected from an elderly woman in a cohort sampled during active or convalescent COVID-19. The CDR3 runs from the conserved cysteine through the conserved F or W. Fields, in order: clone size, D gene, J gene, V gene, CDR3 protein, CDR3 DNA. The D gene is left open where the match is weak. Not all rows give a size; the values are once, few, many and, for expanded clones, a class.

- - TRBJ1-1 TRBV11-3 CARSARDINTEAFF TGTGCCAGATCTGCACGGGACATTAACACTGAAGCTTTCTTT
- TRBD1 TRBJ2-1 TRBV19 CASTSGQGYNEQFF TGTGCCAGTACCTCTGGACAGGGGTACAATGAGCAGTTCTTC
- - TRBJ1-5 TRBV2 CASNGGLSNQPQHF TGTGCCAGCAATGGAGGACTTAGCAATCAGCCCCAGCATTTT
few - TRBJ2-7 TRBV19 CASSTQGSTYEQYF TGTGCCAGTAGTACACAGGGTTCGACCTACGAGCAGTACTTC
- - TRBJ1-4 TRBV19 CASSGGNNEKLFF TGTGCCAGTAGTGGGGGGAATAATGAAAAACTGTTTTTT
few - TRBJ1-3 TRBV11-2 CASSLSLSRNTIYF TGTGCCAGCAGCCTGTCCCTTAGTAGAAACACCATATATTTT
many TRBD2 TRBJ2-2 TRBV19 CASTPSGGATGELFF TGTGCCAGTACCCCCAGCGGGGGGGCCACCGGGGAGCTGTTTTTT
- TRBD1 TRBJ2-5 TRBV5-1 CASSLGTGNQVETQYF TGCGCCAGCAGCTTGGGGACAGGGAATCAGGTGGAGACCCAGTACTTC
- TRBD2 TRBJ2-5 TRBV24-1 CATSGQRGGQETQYF TGTGCCACCAGTGGGCAGCGGGGGGGGCAAGAGACCCAGTACTTC
- - TRBJ2-2 TRBV6-5 CASSYVAAGELFF TGTGCCAGCAGTTATGTGGCGGCCGGGGAGCTGTTTTTT
- - TRBJ1-1 TRBV2 CATSGGGFKNTEAFF TGTGCCACCTCTGGTGGGGGGTTTAAGAACACTGAAGCTTTCTTT
- TRBD1 TRBJ2-1 TRBV29-1 CSGGQGDNEQFF TGCAGCGGGGGACAGGGGGACAATGAGCAGTTCTTC
- - TRBJ2-6 TRBV30 CAWSSLGLMSSGANVLTF TGTGCCTGGAGTTCACTTGGACTGATGAGCTCTGGGGCCAACGTCCTGACTTTC
- - TRBJ1-2 TRBV9 CASTKIAGNYGYTF TGTGCCAGCACCAAAATCGCAGGGAACTATGGCTACACCTTC
- - TRBJ2-1 TRBV6-5 CASSYEGGEIANEQFF TGTGCCAGCAGTTACGAGGGGGGGGAAATAGCCAATGAGCAGTTCTTC
- TRBD1 TRBJ1-1 TRBV10-3 CATQGAGEAFF TGTGCCACCCAGGGGGCAGGTGAAGCTTTCTTT
- - TRBJ1-1 TRBV6-2/TRBV6-3 CASSYISNTEAFF TGTGCCAGCAGTTATATATCCAACACTGAAGCTTTCTTT
- - TRBJ2-5 TRBV29-1 CSGLEGQETQYF TGCAGCGGTTTAGAGGGACAAGAGACCCAGTACTTC
- TRBD2 TRBJ2-7 TRBV11-3 CASSLGLAVYEQYF TGTGCCAGCAGCTTAGGCCTAGCGGTCTACGAGCAGTACTTC
- - TRBJ1-5 TRBV11-2 CASSLDRDRTTIGDQPQHF TGTGCCAGCAGCTTAGATCGCGACCGTACGACTATCGGTGATCAGCCCCAGCATTTT
once TRBD2 TRBJ2-7 TRBV11-2 CASSLGLAGGEQYF TGTGCCAGCAGCTTAGGCTTAGCGGGGGGGGAGCAGTACTTC
- - TRBJ1-3 TRBV6-5 CASSRTVSGNTIYF TGTGCCAGCAGCCGGACAGTCTCTGGAAACACCATATATTTT
- - TRBJ2-2 TRBV13 CASSILTGELFF TGTGCCAGCAGCATCCTCACCGGGGAGCTGTTTTTT
- TRBD1 TRBJ1-5 TRBV28 CASSERGGRGNQPQHF TGTGCCAGCAGTGAAAGAGGGGGCAGGGGCAATCAGCCCCAGCATTTT
- - TRBJ2-5 TRBV18 CASSPPSGETQYF TGTGCCAGCTCACCACCTAGCGGAGAGACCCAGTACTTC
once - TRBJ2-1 TRBV10-3 CAISGGQADEQFF TGTGCCATCAGTGGCGGGCAGGCCGATGAGCAGTTCTTC
- - TRBJ2-6 TRBV2 CASFRPAGTRSSGANVLTF TGTGCCAGCTTCCGTCCGGCCGGGACACGAAGCTCTGGGGCCAACGTCCTGACTTTC
- - TRBJ1-4 TRBV4-1 CASSKVVGRATNEKLFF TGCGCCAGCTCAAAAGTGGTGGGGCGCGCAACTAATGAAAAACTGTTTTTT
few - TRBJ2-1 TRBV5-1 CASSPPWSSYNEQFF TGCGCCAGCAGCCCCCCGTGGAGCTCCTACAATGAGCAGTTCTTC
once - TRBJ2-1 TRBV4-3 CASSQDPQFSLSNEQFF TGCGCCAGCAGCCAAGATCCTCAGTTTTCCCTTTCCAATGAGCAGTTCTTC
- - TRBJ1-1 TRBV16 CASSQSVAGTVVNTEAFF TGTGCCAGCAGCCAATCTGTGGCAGGCACAGTCGTAAACACTGAAGCTTTCTTT
- - TRBJ2-6 TRBV19 CASSSGPGANVLTF TGTGCCAGTAGTAGTGGCCCTGGGGCCAACGTCCTGACTTTC
- TRBD1 TRBJ1-3 TRBV5-1 CASSLTGAAGNTIYF TGCGCCAGCAGCTTGACAGGGGCTGCTGGAAACACCATATATTTT
- TRBD2 TRBJ2-1 TRBV3-1/TRBV3-2 CASSQVGGSPSYNEQFF TGTGCCAGCAGCCAAGTAGGCGGGAGTCCGAGTTACAATGAGCAGTTCTTC
- TRBD2 TRBJ2-1 TRBV9 CASSDWTSGGAGEQFF TGTGCCAGCAGCGACTGGACTAGCGGGGGGGCAGGTGAGCAGTTCTTC
- TRBD1 TRBJ1-2 TRBV11-2 CASSSPRTGLRYTF TGTGCCAGCAGCTCACCGAGGACAGGGCTGCGCTACACCTTC
- TRBD2 TRBJ2-5 TRBV11-2 CASSYSSGGLGETQYF TGTGCCAGCAGCTATTCTAGCGGGGGGCTAGGGGAGACCCAGTACTTC
once - TRBJ1-1 TRBV6-1 CASSEMGEAFF TGTGCCAGCAGTGAAATGGGCGAAGCTTTCTTT
- - TRBJ1-2 TRBV7-8 CASSWETGNYGYTF TGTGCCAGCAGCTGGGAAACAGGGAACTATGGCTACACCTTC
- - TRBJ2-1 TRBV3-1/TRBV3-2 CASSQEANSYNEQFF TGTGCCAGCAGCCAAGAGGCCAACTCCTACAATGAGCAGTTCTTC
- - TRBJ1-6 TRBV10-1 CASSEFSAGSPLHF TGCGCCAGCAGTGAATTTTCGGCGGGTTCACCCCTCCACTTT
- - TRBJ1-2 TRBV6-6 CASSSRGPYGYTF TGTGCCAGCAGTTCAAGGGGCCCTTATGGCTACACCTTC
- TRBD1 TRBJ1-1 TRBV5-1 CASSSGQGASTEAFF TGCGCCAGCAGCTCGGGACAGGGGGCGTCCACTGAAGCTTTCTTT
- - TRBJ1-1 TRBV5-6 CASSLQGFITTEAFF TGTGCCAGCAGCTTGCAGGGCTTCATCACTACTGAAGCTTTCTTT
- TRBD1 TRBJ1-5 TRBV6-5 CASAGTDNQPQHF TGTGCCAGCGCAGGGACAGACAATCAGCCCCAGCATTTT
- - TRBJ2-5 TRBV28 CASSFGGAGTQYF TGTGCCAGCAGTTTTGGGGGCGCAGGGACCCAGTACTTC
- - TRBJ2-2 TRBV12-3/TRBV12-4 CASMGPAGGLFF TGTGCCAGCATGGGGCCAGCGGGTGGGCTGTTTTTT
- TRBD2 TRBJ2-5 TRBV19 CASSILQGGETQYF TGTGCCAGTAGTATCCTGCAGGGAGGGGAGACCCAGTACTTC